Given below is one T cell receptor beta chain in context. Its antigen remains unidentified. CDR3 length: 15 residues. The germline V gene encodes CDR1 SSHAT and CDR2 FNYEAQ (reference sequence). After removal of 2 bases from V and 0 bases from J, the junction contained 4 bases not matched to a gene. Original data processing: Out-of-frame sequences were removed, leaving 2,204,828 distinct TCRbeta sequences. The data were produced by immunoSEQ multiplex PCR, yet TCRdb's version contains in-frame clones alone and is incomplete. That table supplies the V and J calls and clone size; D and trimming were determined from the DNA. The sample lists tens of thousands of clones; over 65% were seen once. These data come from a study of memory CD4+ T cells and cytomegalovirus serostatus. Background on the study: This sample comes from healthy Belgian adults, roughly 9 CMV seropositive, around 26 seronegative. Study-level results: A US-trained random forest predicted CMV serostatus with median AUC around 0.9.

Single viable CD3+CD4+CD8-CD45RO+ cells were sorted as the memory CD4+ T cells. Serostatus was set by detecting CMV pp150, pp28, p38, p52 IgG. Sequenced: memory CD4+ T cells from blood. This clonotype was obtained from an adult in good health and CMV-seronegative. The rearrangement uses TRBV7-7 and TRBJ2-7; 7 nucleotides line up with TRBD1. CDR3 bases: TGTGCCAGCAGCTTAAGTCAGGGGGACTCCTACGAGCAGTACTTC. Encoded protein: CASSLSQGDSYEQYF.